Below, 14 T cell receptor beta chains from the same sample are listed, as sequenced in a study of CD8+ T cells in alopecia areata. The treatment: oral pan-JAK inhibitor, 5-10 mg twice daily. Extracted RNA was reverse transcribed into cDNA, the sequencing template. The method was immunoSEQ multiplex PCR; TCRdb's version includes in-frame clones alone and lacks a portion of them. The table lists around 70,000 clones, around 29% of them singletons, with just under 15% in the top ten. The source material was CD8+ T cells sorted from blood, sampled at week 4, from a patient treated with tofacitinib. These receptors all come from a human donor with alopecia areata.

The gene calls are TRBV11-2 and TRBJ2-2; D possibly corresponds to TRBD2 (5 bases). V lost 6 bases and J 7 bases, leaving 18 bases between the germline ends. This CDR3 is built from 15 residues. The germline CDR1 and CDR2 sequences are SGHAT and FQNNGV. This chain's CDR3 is CASRSSLGWGGELFF. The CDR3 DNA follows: TGTGCCAGCAGATCTAGCTTGGGGTGGGGCGGGGAGCTGTTTTTT.

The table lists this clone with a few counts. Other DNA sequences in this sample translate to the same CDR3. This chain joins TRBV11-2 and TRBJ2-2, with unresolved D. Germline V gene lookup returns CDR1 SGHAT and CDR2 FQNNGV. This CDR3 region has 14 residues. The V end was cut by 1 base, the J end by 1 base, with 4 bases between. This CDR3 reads CASSLGQNTGELFF. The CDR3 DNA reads TGTGCCAGCAGCTTAGGACAGAACACCGGGGAGCTGTTTTTT. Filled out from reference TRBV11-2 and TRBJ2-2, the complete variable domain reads EAGVAQSPRYKIIEKRQSVAFWCNPISGHATLYWYQQILGQGPKLLIQFQNNGVVDDSQLPKDRFSAERLKGVDSTLKIQPAKLEDSAVYLCASSLGQNTGELFFGEGSRLTVL.

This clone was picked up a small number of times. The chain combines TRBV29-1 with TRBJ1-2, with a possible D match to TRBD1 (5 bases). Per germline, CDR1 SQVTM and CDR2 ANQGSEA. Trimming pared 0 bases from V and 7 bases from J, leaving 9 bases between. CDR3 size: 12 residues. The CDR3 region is CSVEEGASGYTF. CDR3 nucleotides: TGCAGCGTTGAAGAAGGGGCCAGTGGCTACACCTTC.

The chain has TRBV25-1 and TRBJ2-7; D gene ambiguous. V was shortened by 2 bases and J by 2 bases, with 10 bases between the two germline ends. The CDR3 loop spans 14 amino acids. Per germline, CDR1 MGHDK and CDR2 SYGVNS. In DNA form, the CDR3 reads TGTGCCAGCAGTGAACTGATGGAGACCTACGAGCAGTACTTC. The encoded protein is CASSELMETYEQYF.

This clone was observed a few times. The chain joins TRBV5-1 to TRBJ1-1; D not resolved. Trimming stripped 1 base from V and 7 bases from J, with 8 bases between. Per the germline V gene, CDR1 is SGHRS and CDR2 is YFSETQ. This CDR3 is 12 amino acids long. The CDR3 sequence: CASSLMAGEAFF. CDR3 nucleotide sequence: TGCGCCAGCAGCTTGATGGCCGGTGAAGCTTTCTTT. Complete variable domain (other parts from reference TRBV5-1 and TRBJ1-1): KAGVTQTPRYLIKTRGQQVTLSCSPISGHRSVSWYQQTPGQGLQFLFEYFSETQRNKGNFPGRFSGRQFSNSRSEMNVSTLELGDSALYLCASSLMAGEAFFGQGTRLTVV.

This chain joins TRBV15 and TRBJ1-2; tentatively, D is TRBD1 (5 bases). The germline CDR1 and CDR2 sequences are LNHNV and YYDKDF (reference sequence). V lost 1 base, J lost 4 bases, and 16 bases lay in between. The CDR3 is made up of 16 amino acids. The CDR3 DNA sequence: TGTGCCACCAGCAGAGGACAGTCCAATATCTTCTATGGCTACACCTTC. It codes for CATSRGQSNIFYGYTF.

The CDR3 protein is CASSQGDSEETQYF. Here the CDR3 DNA reads TGTGCCAGCAGCCAAGGGGACAGTGAAGAGACCCAGTACTTC. The chain links TRBV5-4 to TRBJ2-5, with 7 bases fitting TRBD1. J gave up 3 bases and V 4 bases, and 6 bases lay outside the gene matches. This CDR3 has 14 amino acids. The V gene's germline CDR1 is SGHNT and CDR2 YYREEE (reference sequence).

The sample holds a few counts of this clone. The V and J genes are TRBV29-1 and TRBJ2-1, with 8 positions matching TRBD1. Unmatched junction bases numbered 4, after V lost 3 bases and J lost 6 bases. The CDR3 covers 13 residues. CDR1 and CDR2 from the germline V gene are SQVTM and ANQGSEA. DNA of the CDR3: TGCAGCGTTGAGACAGGGGAGCGCAATGAGCAGTTCTTC. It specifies CSVETGERNEQFF.

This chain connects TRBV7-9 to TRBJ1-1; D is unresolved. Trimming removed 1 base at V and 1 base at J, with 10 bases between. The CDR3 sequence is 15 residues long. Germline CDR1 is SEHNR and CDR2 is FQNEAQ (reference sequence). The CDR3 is CASSLVALGNTEAFF. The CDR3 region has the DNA TGTGCCAGCAGCTTAGTCGCTTTGGGGAACACTGAAGCTTTCTTT.

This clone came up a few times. The CDR3 DNA sequence: TGCGCCAGCAGCCAAGATGGCGGGGGGGGAAACGAGCAGTACTTC. Translating it yields CASSQDGGGGNEQYF. The rearrangement uses TRBV4-1 and TRBJ2-7; 9 bases map to TRBD2. Per the germline V gene, CDR1 is MGHRA and CDR2 is YSYEKL. This CDR3 is 15 amino acids long. J gave up 5 bases and V 0 bases, and 5 bases lay outside the gene matches.

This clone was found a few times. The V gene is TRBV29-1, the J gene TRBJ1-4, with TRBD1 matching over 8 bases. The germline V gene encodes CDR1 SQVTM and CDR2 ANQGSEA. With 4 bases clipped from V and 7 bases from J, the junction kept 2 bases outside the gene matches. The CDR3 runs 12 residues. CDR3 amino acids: CSVAGGGEKLFF. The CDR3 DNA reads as TGCAGCGTTGCAGGGGGCGGTGAAAAACTGTTTTTT.

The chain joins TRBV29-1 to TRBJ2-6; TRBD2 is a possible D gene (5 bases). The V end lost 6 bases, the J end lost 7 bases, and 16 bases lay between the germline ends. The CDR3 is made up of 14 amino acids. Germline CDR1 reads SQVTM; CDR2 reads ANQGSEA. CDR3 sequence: CSVDERNRANVLTF. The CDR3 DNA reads TGCAGCGTCGATGAGCGGAACAGAGCCAACGTCCTGACTTTC.

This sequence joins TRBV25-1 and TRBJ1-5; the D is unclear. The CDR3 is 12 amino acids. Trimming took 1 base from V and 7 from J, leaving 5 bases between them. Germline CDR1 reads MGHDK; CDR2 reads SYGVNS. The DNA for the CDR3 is TGTGCCAGCAGTGAATTAGAGCAGCCCCAGCATTTT. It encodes CASSELEQPQHF.

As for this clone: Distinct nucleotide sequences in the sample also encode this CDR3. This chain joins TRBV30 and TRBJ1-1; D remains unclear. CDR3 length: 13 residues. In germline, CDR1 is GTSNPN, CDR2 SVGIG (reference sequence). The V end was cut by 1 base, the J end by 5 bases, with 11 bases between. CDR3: CAWSAGVGTEAFF. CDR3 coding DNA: TGTGCCTGGAGTGCCGGGGTTGGGACTGAAGCTTTCTTT. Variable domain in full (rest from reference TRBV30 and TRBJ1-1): SQTIHQWPATLVQPVGSPLSLECTVEGTSNPNLYWYRQAAGRGLQLLFYSVGIGQISSEVPQNLSASRPQDRQFILSSKKLLLSDSGFYLCAWSAGVGTEAFFGQGTRLTVV.